The 11 T cell receptor beta chains below all came from one sample that was sequenced in a study of T cells in Graves' hyperthyroidism and ophthalmopathy. Amplified regions were TCR beta CDR3 sequences from RNA transcripts. A first-round RT-PCR of the TCR CDR3 used the HTBI primer set. Each CDR3 protein is one row after TCRdb ran MiXCR on the multiplex PCR reads. The table records 130,000 to 150,000 distinct CDR3 sequences, approximately 20% of them present only once. Sequenced input: blood. These receptor sequences come from a woman aged 45-59 years with Graves' hyperthyroidism that later progressed to Graves' ophthalmopathy.

The chain has TRBV7-2 and TRBJ1-5; D might be TRBD1 (5 bases). The germline CDR1 and CDR2 sequences are SGHTA and FQGNSA. The CDR3 sequence is 18 residues long. Deletions cut 2 bases from V and 6 bases from J, with 23 bases between. The CDR3 DNA follows: TGTGCCAGCAGCTTAAGTCCTCCGGGACCACTCTTTTTTCAGCCCCAGCATTTT. Its protein is CASSLSPPGPLFFQPQHF.

This clonotype was counted a few times. The chain recombines TRBV24-1 with TRBJ1-1; D call uncertain. V was trimmed by 4 bases and J by 9 bases, leaving 14 bases between them. The CDR3 is 13 residues long. Germline V gene sequence: CDR1 KGHDR, CDR2 SFDVKD. The CDR3 sequence: CATSDPATMKAFF. The CDR3 DNA sequence: TGTGCCACCAGTGACCCAGCAACAATGAAAGCTTTCTTT.

The rearrangement links TRBV20-1 to TRBJ2-1; 13 bases align to TRBD2. The J call could be wrong; TRBJ2-7 is a better fit for the DNA end. The CDR3 has 14 residues. Germline CDR1 and CDR2: DFQATT and SNEGSKA (reference sequence). CDR3 amino acids: CSAPTSGRANEQYF. In nucleotides, the CDR3 is TGCAGTGCCCCAACTAGCGGGAGGGCCAATGAGCAGTACTTC.

This clonotype occurred many times. This chain uses TRBV30 with TRBJ1-5; D unresolved. The germline V gene has CDR1 GTSNPN and CDR2 SVGIG (reference sequence). This CDR3 has 14 residues. V was cut by 1 base and J by 4 bases, with 11 bases left in between. Here the CDR3 reads CAWSGMGPNQPQHF. The DNA for the CDR3 is TGTGCCTGGAGTGGTATGGGTCCGAATCAGCCCCAGCATTTT.

This clonotype turned up a few times. The rearrangement uses TRBV7-6 and TRBJ2-1; D ambiguous. This CDR3 has 13 residues. Trimming shortened V by 5 bases and J by 8 bases, and 13 bases separated the two germline ends. The germline V gene encodes CDR1 SGHVS and CDR2 FNYEAQ. CDR3 DNA: TGTGCCAGCAGCCTAGAGATTCGGGATGAGCAGTTCTTC. This encodes CASSLEIRDEQFF. The full variable domain, rest sourced from reference TRBV7-6 and TRBJ2-1, is GAGVSQSPRYKVTKRGQDVALRCDPISGHVSLYWYRQALGQGPEFLTYFNYEAQQDKSGLPNDRFSAERPEGSISTLTIQRTEQRDSAMYRCASSLEIRDEQFFGPGTRLTVL.

Ten or more counts support this clonotype. This chain joins TRBV7-9 and TRBJ2-1; D not certain. Trimming removed 1 base at V and 0 bases at J, with 10 bases between. CDR1 SEHNR and CDR2 FQNEAQ come from the germline V gene (reference sequence). This CDR3 region has 16 residues. The CDR3 loop is CASSLGSTSSYNEQFF. CDR3 bases: TGTGCCAGCAGCTTAGGGTCCACAAGCTCCTACAATGAGCAGTTCTTC.

At least ten counts were recorded for this clonotype. The rearrangement uses TRBV28 and TRBJ1-5; D call uncertain. Trimming cost V 3 bases and J 7 bases, with 13 bases left between them. This CDR3 is built from 14 residues. CDR1 MDHEN and CDR2 SYDVKM come from the germline V gene. CDR3 protein: CASSFTGFQQPQHF. Here the CDR3 DNA reads TGTGCCAGCAGTTTTACCGGTTTCCAACAGCCCCAGCATTTT.

This clonotype was observed at least ten times. This rearrangement joins TRBV12-3 or TRBV12-4 to TRBJ2-1; the D is unclear. The CDR3 has 13 amino acids. V was shortened by 6 bases and J by 9 bases, with 15 bases between the two germline ends. The CDR3 nucleotides are TGTGCCAGCAGACCGGCCCCATTGCGTGAGCAGTTCTTC. Translation: CASRPAPLREQFF.

This rearrangement joins TRBV10-3 to TRBJ2-2, with 10 nucleotides matching TRBD1. The CDR3 is made up of 13 amino acids. V shed 11 bases, J shed 6 bases, and the junction held 6 bases outside the gene matches. CDR1 ENHRY and CDR2 SYGVKD come from the germline V gene. The CDR3 sequence: CAVRDRGAGELFF. The CDR3 region has the DNA TGTGCCGTCCGGGACAGGGGAGCCGGGGAGCTGTTTTTT.

The chain combines TRBV6-5 with TRBJ1-5; D is ambiguous. In germline, CDR1 is MNHEY, CDR2 SVGAGI. There are 15 residues in the CDR3. Trimming left V 6 bases short and J 4 bases short, with 16 bases between. The CDR3 protein is CASSYTAGQNQPQHF. Written as DNA, the CDR3 is TGTGCCAGCAGCTACACCGCTGGCCAAAATCAGCCCCAGCATTTT.

The table lists this clonotype with many counts. This chain uses TRBV18 with TRBJ2-5; 7 positions match TRBD1. The V and J ends lost 0 bases and 2 bases, in that order; junction bases with no gene match: 9. There are 17 residues in the CDR3. The V gene's germline CDR1 is KGHSH and CDR2 LQKENI. CDR3: CASSPPGLGTAQETQYF. The CDR3 bases are TGTGCCAGCTCACCACCTGGCCTCGGGACAGCGCAAGAGACCCAGTACTTC.